This TCR beta chain was captured in a study of blood T cell repertoires in COVID-19. Across the whole study: Some COVID-19 samples were acute and others convalescent; all came from the United States, Italy and Spain. T cells, B-cell-depleted T cells, or PBMCs supplied cDNA or gDNA.

How the authors handled the data: Reference gene primers were amplified, and this amplification served to estimate nucleated cell counts. The table came from immunoSEQ multiplex PCR; TCRdb's copy has only in-frame clones and leaves some out. That table supplies the V and J calls and clone size; D and trimming were determined from the DNA. The profile shows under 350,000 clones, around 89% of them singletons. The germline V gene encodes CDR1 LGHDT and CDR2 YNNKEL (reference sequence). V trimming: 4 bases; J trimming: 4 bases; junction bases outside the gene matches: 9. CDR3 length: 15 amino acids. Material for sequencing was peripheral blood. V gene TRBV3-1 (or the pseudogene TRBV3-2) combines with J gene TRBJ1-2; 7 bases align to TRBD1. The sequence was collected from a man aged 35 to 55 with acute or convalescent COVID-19. Here the CDR3 reads CASSRGGQPGYGYTF. The CDR3 region has the DNA TGTGCCAGCAGCCGAGGGGGACAGCCGGGCTATGGCTACACCTTC.